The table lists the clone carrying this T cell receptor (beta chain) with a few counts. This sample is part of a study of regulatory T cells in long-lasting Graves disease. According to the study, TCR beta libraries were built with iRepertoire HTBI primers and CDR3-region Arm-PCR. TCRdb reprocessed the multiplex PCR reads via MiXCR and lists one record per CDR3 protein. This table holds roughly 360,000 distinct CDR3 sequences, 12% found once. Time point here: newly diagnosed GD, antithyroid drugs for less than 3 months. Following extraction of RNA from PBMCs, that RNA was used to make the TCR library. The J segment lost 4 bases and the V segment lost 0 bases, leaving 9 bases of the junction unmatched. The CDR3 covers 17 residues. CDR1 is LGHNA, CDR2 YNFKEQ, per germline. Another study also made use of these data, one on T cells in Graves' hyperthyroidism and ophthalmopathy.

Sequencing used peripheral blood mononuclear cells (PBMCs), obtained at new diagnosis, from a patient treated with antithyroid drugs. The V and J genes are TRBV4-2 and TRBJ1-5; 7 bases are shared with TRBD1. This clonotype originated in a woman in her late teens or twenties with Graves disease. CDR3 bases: TGTGCCAGCAGCCAAGATCTTAGTGGGACAGTAAATCAGCCCCAGCATTTT. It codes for CASSQDLSGTVNQPQHF.